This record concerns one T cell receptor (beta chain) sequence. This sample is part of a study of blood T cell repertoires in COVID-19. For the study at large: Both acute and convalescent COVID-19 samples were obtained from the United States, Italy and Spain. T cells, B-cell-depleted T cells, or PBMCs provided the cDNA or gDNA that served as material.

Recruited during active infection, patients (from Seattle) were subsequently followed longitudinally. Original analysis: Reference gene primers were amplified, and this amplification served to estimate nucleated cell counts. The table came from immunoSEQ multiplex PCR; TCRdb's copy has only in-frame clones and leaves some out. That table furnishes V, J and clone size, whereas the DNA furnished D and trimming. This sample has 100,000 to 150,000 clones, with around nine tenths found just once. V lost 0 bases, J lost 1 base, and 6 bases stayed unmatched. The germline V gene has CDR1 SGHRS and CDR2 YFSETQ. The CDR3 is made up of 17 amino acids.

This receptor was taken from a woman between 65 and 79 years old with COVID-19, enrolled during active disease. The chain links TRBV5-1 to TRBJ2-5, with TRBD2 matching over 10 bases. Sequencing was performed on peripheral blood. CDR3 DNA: TGCGCCAGCAGCTTGGGCCCACTAGCGGGGAGCCAAGAGACCCAGTACTTC. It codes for CASSLGPLAGSQETQYF.